Here is one T cell receptor (beta chain) with its context. The sample comes from a study of cytomegalovirus exposure and HLA in healthy donors. The CDR3 contains 16 residues. CDR1 is MDHEN, CDR2 SYDVKM, per germline. Deletions cut 5 bases from V and 0 bases from J, with 14 bases between. Researchers ran the PCR with 60 Vbeta and 13 Jbeta primers. Libraries were prepared by immunoSEQ multiplex PCR; TCRdb keeps only in-frame clonotypes and omits some of them. The profile shows more than 200,000 clones, about 80% of them singletons. The chain is built from TRBV28 and TRBJ2-4, with D uncertain. This clonotype was sampled from a girl aged 10 to 17 in good health and CMV-seronegative. The sample taken for sequencing was PBMCs. The CDR3 spells CASSPDEALAKNIQYF. The DNA for the CDR3 is TGTGCCAGCAGTCCCGATGAGGCGCTAGCCAAAAACATTCAGTACTTC. Looking up the rest from reference TRBV28 and TRBJ2-4 gives the full variable domain: DVKVTQSSRYLVKRTGEKVFLECVQDMDHENMFWYRQDPGLGLRLIYFSYDVKMKEKGDIPEGYSVSREKKERFSLILESASTNQTSMYLCASSPDEALAKNIQYFGAGTRLSVL.